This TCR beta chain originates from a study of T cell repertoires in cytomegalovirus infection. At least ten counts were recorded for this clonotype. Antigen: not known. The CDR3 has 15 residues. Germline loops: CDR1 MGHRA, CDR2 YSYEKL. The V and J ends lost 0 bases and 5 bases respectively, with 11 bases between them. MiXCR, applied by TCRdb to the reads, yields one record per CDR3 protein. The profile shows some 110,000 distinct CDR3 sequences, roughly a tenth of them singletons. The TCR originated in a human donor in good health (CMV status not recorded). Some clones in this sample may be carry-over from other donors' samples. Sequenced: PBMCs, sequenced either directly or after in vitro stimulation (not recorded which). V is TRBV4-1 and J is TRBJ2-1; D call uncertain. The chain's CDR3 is CASSQESASNNEQFF. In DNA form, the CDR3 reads TGCGCCAGCAGCCAAGAATCGGCCAGCAACAATGAGCAGTTCTTC.